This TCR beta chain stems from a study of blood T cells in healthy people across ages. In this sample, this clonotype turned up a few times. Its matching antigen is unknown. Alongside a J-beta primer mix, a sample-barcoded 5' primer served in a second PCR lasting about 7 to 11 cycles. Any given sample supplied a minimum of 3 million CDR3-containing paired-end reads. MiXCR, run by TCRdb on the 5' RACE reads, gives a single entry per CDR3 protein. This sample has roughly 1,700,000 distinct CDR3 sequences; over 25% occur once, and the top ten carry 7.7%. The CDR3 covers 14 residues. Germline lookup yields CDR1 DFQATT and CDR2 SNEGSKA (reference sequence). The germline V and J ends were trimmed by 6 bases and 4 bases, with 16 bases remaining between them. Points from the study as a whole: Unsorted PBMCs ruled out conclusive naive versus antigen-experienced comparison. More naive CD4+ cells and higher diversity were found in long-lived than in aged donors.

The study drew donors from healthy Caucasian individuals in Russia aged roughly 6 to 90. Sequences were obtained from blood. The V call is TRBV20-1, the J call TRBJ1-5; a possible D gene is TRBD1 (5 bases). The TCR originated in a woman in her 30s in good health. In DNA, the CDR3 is TGCAGTGCCTCCCTCCCAGGGAGGAATCAGCCCCAGCATTTT. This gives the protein CSASLPGRNQPQHF.